The 3 T cell receptor beta chains listed next were all sequenced from one sample in a study of long-term antiretroviral therapy in people with HIV. A v3.0 immunoSEQ assay was performed at survey level. Clones were read by immunoSEQ multiplex PCR, and TCRdb kept only the in-frame ones, dropping some. The sample gives around 15,000 clones, 70% to 85% of which show up once; roughly a fifth is in the top ten. The specimen was unsorted PBMCs, collected 2.1 years after starting antiretroviral therapy. These receptors all come from a man aged 35 to 55 with HIV.

The rearrangement links TRBV6-5 to TRBJ2-7; 7 nucleotides agree with TRBD1. J gave up 9 bases and V 6 bases, and 14 bases lay outside the gene matches. CDR3 size: 14 residues. Germline values: CDR1 MNHEY, CDR2 SVGAGI. The CDR3 DNA is TGTGCCAGCAGCCCCGGGACAGACGTCTCGGGGCAGTACTTC. The encoded protein is CASSPGTDVSGQYF.

The rearrangement uses TRBV9 and TRBJ2-7; 8 nucleotides agree with TRBD2. V was pared by 4 bases and J by 3 bases, with 6 bases of the junction left unmatched. CDR3 size: 14 residues. Germline V gene lookup returns CDR1 SGDLS and CDR2 YYNGEE. The CDR3 DNA sequence: TGTGCCAGCAGCCCCGGGGGGGCCGACTACGAGCAGTACTTC. The encoded protein is CASSPGGADYEQYF.

CDR3 DNA sequence: TGTGCTAGTGGTTTGTTCGGGACCACAGATACGCAGTATTTT. Protein sequence: CASGLFGTTDTQYF. The chain uses TRBV12-5 and TRBJ2-3; the D gene could be TRBD1 or TRBD2 (5 bases each). This CDR3 region has 14 residues. V was cut by 2 bases and J by 2 bases, with 8 bases left in between. CDR1 and CDR2 (germline): LGHNT, FRNRAP.